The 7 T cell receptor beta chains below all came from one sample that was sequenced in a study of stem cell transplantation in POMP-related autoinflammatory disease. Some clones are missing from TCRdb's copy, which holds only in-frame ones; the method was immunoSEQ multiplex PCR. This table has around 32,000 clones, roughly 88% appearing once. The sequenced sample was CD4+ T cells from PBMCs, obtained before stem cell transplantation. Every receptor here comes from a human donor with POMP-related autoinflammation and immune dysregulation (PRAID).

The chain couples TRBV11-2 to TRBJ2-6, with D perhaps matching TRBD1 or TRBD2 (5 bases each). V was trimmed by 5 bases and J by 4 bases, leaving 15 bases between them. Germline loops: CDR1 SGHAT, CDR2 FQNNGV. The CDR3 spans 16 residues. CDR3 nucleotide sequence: TGTGCCAGCAGCACTAGGGGCCGGTCCGGGGCCAACGTCCTGACTTTC. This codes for CASSTRGRSGANVLTF.

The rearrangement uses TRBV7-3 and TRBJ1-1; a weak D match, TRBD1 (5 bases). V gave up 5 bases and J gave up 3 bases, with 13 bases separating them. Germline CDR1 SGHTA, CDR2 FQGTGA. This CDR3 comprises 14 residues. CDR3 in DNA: TGTGCCAGCAGCCCAGGAGGGGCCGACACTGAAGCTTTCTTT. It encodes CASSPGGADTEAFF.

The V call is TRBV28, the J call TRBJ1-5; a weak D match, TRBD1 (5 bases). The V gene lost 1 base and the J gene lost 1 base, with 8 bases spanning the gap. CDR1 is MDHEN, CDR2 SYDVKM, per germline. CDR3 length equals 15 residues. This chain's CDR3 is CASSLSGRSNQPQHF. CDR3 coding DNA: TGTGCCAGCAGTTTATCAGGGAGAAGCAATCAGCCCCAGCATTTT.

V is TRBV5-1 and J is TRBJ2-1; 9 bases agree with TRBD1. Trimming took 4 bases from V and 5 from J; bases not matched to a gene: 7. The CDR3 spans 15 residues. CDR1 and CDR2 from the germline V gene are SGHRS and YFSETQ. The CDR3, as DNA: TGCGCCAGCAGCCTGGCCGGGACAGGGAACAATGAGCAGTTCTTC. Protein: CASSLAGTGNNEQFF. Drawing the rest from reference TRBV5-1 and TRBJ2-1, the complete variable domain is KAGVTQTPRYLIKTRGQQVTLSCSPISGHRSVSWYQQTPGQGLQFLFEYFSETQRNKGNFPGRFSGRQFSNSRSEMNVSTLELGDSALYLCASSLAGTGNNEQFFGPGTRLTVL.

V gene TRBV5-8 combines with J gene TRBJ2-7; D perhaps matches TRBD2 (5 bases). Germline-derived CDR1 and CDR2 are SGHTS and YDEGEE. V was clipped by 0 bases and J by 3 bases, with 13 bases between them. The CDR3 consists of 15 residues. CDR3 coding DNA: TGTGCCAGCAGCTTGGGGGCGAGGGTAGGCTACGAGCAGTACTTC. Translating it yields CASSLGARVGYEQYF.

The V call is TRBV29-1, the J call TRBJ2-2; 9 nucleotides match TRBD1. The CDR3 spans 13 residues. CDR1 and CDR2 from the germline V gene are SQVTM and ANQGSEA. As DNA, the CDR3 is TGCAGTCCTGGACAGGGGAAGACCGGGGAGCTGTTTTTT. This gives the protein CSPGQGKTGELFF.

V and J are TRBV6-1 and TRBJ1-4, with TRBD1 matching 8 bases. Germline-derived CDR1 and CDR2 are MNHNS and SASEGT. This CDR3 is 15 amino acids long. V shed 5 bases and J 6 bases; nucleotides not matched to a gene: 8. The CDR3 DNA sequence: TGTGCCAGCAGTCTCCGGACAGGGACTTATGAAAAACTGTTTTTT. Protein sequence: CASSLRTGTYEKLFF.